This is a list of T cell receptor beta chains from one sample in a study of T cells in Graves' hyperthyroidism and ophthalmopathy. TCRdb reprocessed the multiplex PCR reads with MiXCR, giving one entry per CDR3 protein. This sample has more than 500,000 distinct CDR3 sequences, with 14% found just once. The specimen sequenced was blood. These receptors were taken from a woman aged 40 to 50 with Graves' hyperthyroidism. Both conserved end residues are part of each CDR3. The D gene is left open where the match is weak. Size tells how often a clone was seen (once, few, many) or the class of an expanded clone, and some rows leave it out.

j_gene: TRBJ2-5; d_gene: TRBD2; v_gene: TRBV7-9; abundance: many; CDR3aa: CASSLGRTSGSRETQYF; CDR3nt: TGTGCCAGCAGCTTAGGAAGGACTAGCGGGAGCAGAGAGACCCAGTACTTC
j_gene: TRBJ2-7; d_gene: TRBD2; v_gene: TRBV7-8; abundance: many; CDR3aa: CASAGVAGYEQYF; CDR3nt: TGTGCCAGCGCGGGGGTAGCGGGATACGAGCAGTACTTC
j_gene: TRBJ1-5; d_gene: NA; v_gene: TRBV6-1; abundance: NA; CDR3aa: CASSEVAGTNQPQHF; CDR3nt: TGTGCCAGCAGTGAAGTTGCAGGGACCAATCAGCCCCAGCATTTT
j_gene: TRBJ2-5; d_gene: TRBD2; v_gene: TRBV20-1; abundance: NA; CDR3aa: CSASPTSGTVQETQYF; CDR3nt: TGCAGTGCTAGCCCCACTAGCGGGACCGTACAAGAGACCCAGTACTTC
j_gene: TRBJ2-3; d_gene: TRBD2; v_gene: TRBV20-1; abundance: NA; CDR3aa: CSARDPSGSGRSGTDTQYF; CDR3nt: TGCAGTGCTAGAGATCCTAGTGGTAGCGGGAGATCGGGGACAGATACGCAGTATTTT
j_gene: TRBJ2-5; d_gene: NA; v_gene: TRBV14; abundance: NA; CDR3aa: CASSPSGVVSETQYF; CDR3nt: TGTGCCAGCAGCCCCTCAGGGGTCGTATCAGAGACCCAGTACTTC
j_gene: TRBJ2-3; d_gene: NA; v_gene: TRBV5-1; abundance: many; CDR3aa: CASSLEGGLWWEYF; CDR3nt: TGCGCCAGCAGCTTGGAAGGAGGACTATGGTGGGAGTATTTT
j_gene: TRBJ1-5; d_gene: NA; v_gene: TRBV2; abundance: few; CDR3aa: CASSEGGGHQPQHF; CDR3nt: TGTGCCAGCAGTGAAGGGGGGGGGCATCAGCCCCAGCATTTT
j_gene: TRBJ1-4; d_gene: NA; v_gene: TRBV7-2; abundance: many; CDR3aa: CASSPELRAETDGEKLFF; CDR3nt: TGTGCCAGCAGCCCGGAGCTTAGGGCTGAGACAGATGGCGAAAAACTGTTTTTT
j_gene: TRBJ2-2; d_gene: TRBD1; v_gene: TRBV11-2; abundance: NA; CDR3aa: CTSSWGQGARSGELFF; CDR3nt: TGTACCAGCAGCTGGGGACAGGGGGCGCGTTCCGGGGAGCTGTTTTTT
j_gene: TRBJ2-3; d_gene: NA; v_gene: TRBV4-2; abundance: NA; CDR3aa: CASSQDLDDTQYF; CDR3nt: TGTGCCAGCAGCCAAGATCTCGATGATACGCAGTATTTT
j_gene: TRBJ2-5; d_gene: TRBD1; v_gene: TRBV19; abundance: NA; CDR3aa: CASSKNRGETQYF; CDR3nt: TGTGCCAGTAGTAAGAACAGGGGTGAGACCCAGTACTTC
j_gene: TRBJ2-7; d_gene: NA; v_gene: TRBV7-9; abundance: many; CDR3aa: CASSRTASSYEQYF; CDR3nt: TGTGCCAGCAGCCGGACAGCCTCCTCCTACGAGCAGTACTTC
j_gene: TRBJ1-1; d_gene: NA; v_gene: TRBV6-1; abundance: many; CDR3aa: CASSKDRYTEAFF; CDR3nt: TGTGCCAGTTCTAAAGACAGATACACTGAAGCTTTCTTT
j_gene: TRBJ2-5; d_gene: NA; v_gene: TRBV7-2; abundance: many; CDR3aa: CASSAEPGPYFGTQYF; CDR3nt: TGTGCCAGCAGCGCCGAACCGGGACCCTATTTTGGGACCCAGTACTTC
j_gene: TRBJ2-1; d_gene: TRBD1; v_gene: TRBV28; abundance: many; CDR3aa: CASSLKTGGHPYNEQFF; CDR3nt: TGTGCCAGCAGTTTAAAAACAGGGGGCCATCCTTACAATGAGCAGTTCTTC
j_gene: TRBJ1-1; d_gene: NA; v_gene: TRBV19; abundance: NA; CDR3aa: CASSILGMNTEAFF; CDR3nt: TGTGCCAGTAGTATTTTGGGGATGAACACTGAAGCTTTCTTT
j_gene: TRBJ1-2; d_gene: NA; v_gene: TRBV29-1; abundance: many; CDR3aa: CSVTGIANYGYTF; CDR3nt: TGCAGCGTTACAGGGATAGCTAACTATGGCTACACCTTC
j_gene: TRBJ2-5; d_gene: NA; v_gene: TRBV2; abundance: many; CDR3aa: CASSGNGKETQYF; CDR3nt: TGTGCCAGCAGTGGAAACGGTAAAGAGACCCAGTACTTC
j_gene: TRBJ1-3; d_gene: NA; v_gene: TRBV3-1; abundance: many; CDR3aa: CASSARDTSSGNTIYF; CDR3nt: TGTGCCAGCAGCGCGCGGGACACTAGCTCTGGAAACACCATATATTTT
j_gene: TRBJ1-5; d_gene: NA; v_gene: TRBV6-1; abundance: few; CDR3aa: CASSYYPTGTSNQPQHF; CDR3nt: TGTGCCAGCAGCTACTACCCCACAGGGACGAGCAATCAGCCCCAGCATTTT
j_gene: TRBJ2-1; d_gene: TRBD2; v_gene: TRBV19; abundance: few; CDR3aa: CASSIVAGVSYNEQFF; CDR3nt: TGTGCCAGTAGTATAGTAGCGGGGGTGTCCTACAATGAGCAGTTCTTC
j_gene: TRBJ2-5; d_gene: TRBD2; v_gene: TRBV5-8; abundance: many; CDR3aa: CASSPRTSGEETQYF; CDR3nt: TGTGCCAGCAGCCCGCGGACTAGCGGGGAAGAGACCCAGTACTTC
j_gene: TRBJ2-1; d_gene: TRBD1; v_gene: TRBV7-2; abundance: many; CDR3aa: CASSWDREHEQFF; CDR3nt: TGTGCCAGCAGCTGGGACAGGGAACATGAGCAGTTCTTC
j_gene: TRBJ2-1; d_gene: NA; v_gene: TRBV2; abundance: many; CDR3aa: CASSTGTNNEQFF; CDR3nt: TGTGCCAGCAGTACCGGGACGAACAATGAGCAGTTCTTC